The T cell receptor beta chain under discussion was sequenced for a study of CD4 T cells in relation to SARS-CoV-2 and coronaviruses. Study information: No peptide or an HIV-1 Nef peptide pool served as negative control.

Unexposed donor CD4+ T cells date from about 2011-2018, before the COVID-19 pandemic. The cells were cultured for over eight days before CD4+ T cells were isolated. Unexposed-donor CD4+ T cells were probed with SARS-CoV-2 S/N and four cold-coronavirus spikes, cells permitting. Cultures received half-medium IL-2 refreshes on days 3 and 7. The CDR3 is 16 amino acids. Trimming cost V 2 bases and J 1 base; bases outside gene matches: 3. Germline CDR1 is MGHRA and CDR2 is YSYEKL. Concerning this clone: The target antigen is unknown.

Some clones are missing from TCRdb's copy, which holds only in-frame ones; the method was immunoSEQ multiplex PCR. This sample yields roughly 21,000 clones, of which approximately 76% are seen a single time; about a sixth belongs to the top ten. V usage is TRBV4-1 and J usage is TRBJ2-2; 8 nucleotides match TRBD1. Sequenced sample: CD4+ T cells from PBMCs, cultured in vitro. The source is a human donor in good health. The CDR3, as DNA: TGCGCCAGCAGCCAAACAGGGGGAGGGAACACCGGGGAGCTGTTTTTT. Translating gives CASSQTGGGNTGELFF.